The clone carrying this TCR beta chain was counted many times. This record belongs to a study of T cells in Graves' hyperthyroidism and ophthalmopathy. CDR3 length: 14 amino acids. V was trimmed by 0 bases and J by 2 bases, leaving 7 bases between them. Per the germline V gene, CDR1 is SGDLS and CDR2 is YYNGEE. The investigators amplified TCR beta CDR3 regions from RNA transcripts. A first-round RT-PCR of the TCR CDR3 used the HTBI primer set. TCRdb ran MiXCR on the multiplex PCR reads and lists one entry per CDR3 protein. The sample has approximately 430,000 distinct CDR3 sequences, approximately 15% seen once; the top ten hold under 15%. Uncontrolled infection, other autoimmune disease, pregnancy or lactation disqualified patients from enrolment. Diagnosing involved the use of clinical symptoms, serum thyroxine and TRAb, thyroid ultrasound and orbital computed tomography.

The gene calls are TRBV9 and TRBJ2-3; D is uncertain. This receptor was taken from a man aged 18 to 29 with Graves' ophthalmopathy. Sequencing was carried out using blood. CDR3 bases: TGTGCCAGCAGCGTAGCGCAGCACACAGATACGCAGTATTTT. This gives the protein CASSVAQHTDTQYF.